Here is one TCR beta chain with its context. The antigen is not known. Sequencing was performed with immunoSEQ multiplex PCR; in TCRdb, only in-frame clones are kept and a portion is missing. This table has approximately 120,000 clones, 70% to 90% appearing once. This entry comes from a study of PD-1 blockade in mismatch repair-deficient tumors. Study-wide context: Patients had around 12 mismatch repair-deficient cancer types, all previously treated and progressing.

Trimming took 4 bases from V and 3 from J, leaving 12 bases between them. The CDR3 runs 14 residues. Germline CDR1 reads LNHDA; CDR2 reads SQIVND (reference sequence). Study findings and constraints: After pembrolizumab, tumor-resident clones rose rapidly, then generally contracted before radiologic responses.

V gene TRBV19 combines with J gene TRBJ1-1; tentatively, D is TRBD1 (6 bases). The starting material was peripheral blood, obtained 44 weeks after starting pembrolizumab. The sequence derives from an adult with mismatch repair-deficient cancer. The CDR3 loop reads CASSTGQTYTEAFF. CDR3 coding DNA: TGTGCCAGTAGTACCGGACAGACGTACACTGAAGCTTTCTTT.